This TCR beta chain was recorded in a study of human T cells and chemical hapten exposure. Specified time point: pre-sensitization, week 0. Stated treatment: therapeutic diphenylcyclopropenone sensitization with weekly scalp DPC. In germline, CDR1 is SGHVS, CDR2 FNYEAQ. The germline V and J ends were trimmed by 4 bases and 4 bases, with 10 bases remaining between them. This CDR3 has 14 residues. Study-level results: With patch test score, the counts of PT1 expanded TCRs showed a positive correlation. There was alopecia in the donors, so their immune response may differ from that of healthy people. Sensitizing with DPC caused no change in TCRs above 1 in 1000 frequency.

The sample holds many counts of this clonotype. Its target is not known. One entry per CDR3 protein results from TCRdb running MiXCR on the RACE reads. The sample consists of over 300,000 distinct CDR3 sequences, approximately 5.1% of them appearing once. The material sequenced was whole blood, taken in connection with sensitization to the hapten diphenylcyclopropenone (DPC). This sequence originates from a woman between 45 and 65 years old with alopecia areata. Some clones in this sample may be carry-over from other donors' samples. This chain uses TRBV7-6 with TRBJ2-2; D is possibly TRBD1 (6 bases). The CDR3 loop reads CASSSGQITGELFF. The CDR3 coding sequence is TGTGCCAGCAGCTCCGGACAGATCACCGGGGAGCTGTTTTTT.